This TCR beta chain appears in the sequencing data of a study of CD8+ T cells in alopecia areata. The study's findings and limits: How baseline CD8+ expansion relates to response remains uncertain (there was one nonresponder). Amid tofacitinib therapy, many expanded lesional clones stayed present in scalp and blood. Expanded CD8+ clones among the top 100, as well as scalp clonality, were significantly decreased by tofacitinib.

Sequencing used cDNA as its template, made by extracting RNA and reverse transcribing it. Sequencing was performed with immunoSEQ multiplex PCR; in TCRdb, only in-frame clones are kept and a portion is missing. The sample consists of under 200,000 clones, about two thirds of them appearing once. The table lists this clone with a count of one. Its antigen is unknown. Germline V gives CDR1 MNHNY, CDR2 SVGAGI (reference sequence). The CDR3 sequence is 15 residues long. Unmatched junction bases numbered 10, after V lost 6 bases and J lost 5 bases. The treatment denotes: oral pan-JAK inhibitor, 5-10 mg twice daily. It was from alopecia areata patients that lesional scalp punch biopsies and peripheral blood were collected.

The chain carries TRBV6-6 and TRBJ1-2; 9 bases fit TRBD1. This material consisted of CD4+ T cells sorted from blood, taken at week 4, from a patient treated with tofacitinib. The TCR sequence derives from a human donor with alopecia areata. Written as DNA, the CDR3 is TGTGCCAGCAGGATCCCGGGACAGGGATATTATGGCTACACCTTC. It codes for CASRIPGQGYYGYTF.